These T cell receptor beta chains were read from a single sample in a study of control samples from healthy donors and cancer patients. TCRdb's table, derived via immunoSEQ multiplex PCR, lists solely in-frame clones and lacks some. Of 120,000 to 150,000 clones in the sample, roughly 94% are singletons; the top ten hold less than 15%. The sequencing input was blood. The receptors were gathered from a man aged 35 to 55 in good health. The CDR3 runs from the conserved cysteine through the conserved F or W. Each record gives: V gene, clone size, J gene, D gene, CDR3 protein, CDR3 DNA. A D gene is named only where the DNA matches it firmly. Not all rows give a size; the values are once, few, many and, for expanded clones, a class.

TRBV18	-	TRBJ2-7	TRBD2	CASSPGIAGDLAYEQYF	TGTGCCAGCTCACCAGGTATAGCGGGGGACCTAGCCTACGAGCAGTACTTC
TRBV11-2	-	TRBJ1-1	TRBD1	CASSPGTGGTEAFF	TGTGCCAGCAGCCCAGGGACAGGGGGCACTGAAGCTTTCTTT
TRBV4-1	-	TRBJ2-7	-	CASSQDTRGSYEQYF	TGCGCCAGCAGCCAAGATACTCGCGGCTCCTACGAGCAGTACTTC
TRBV7-3	-	TRBJ2-3	TRBD2	CASSLYAGVADTQYF	TGTGCCAGCAGCTTATATGCGGGAGTTGCAGATACGCAGTATTTT
TRBV5-1	-	TRBJ2-5	-	CASSHPQGWETQYF	TGCGCCAGCAGTCACCCTCAGGGGTGGGAGACCCAGTACTTC
TRBV15	-	TRBJ2-1	TRBD2	CATRLAAYNEQFF	TGTGCCACCAGACTAGCGGCTTACAATGAGCAGTTCTTC
TRBV7-2	once	TRBJ1-2	-	CASSLGPGEGYTF	TGTGCCAGCAGCTTAGGGCCAGGGGAGGGCTACACCTTC
TRBV6-4	-	TRBJ2-3	TRBD2	CASSEDGTSGTDTQYF	TGTGCCAGCAGTGAGGACGGGACTAGCGGCACAGATACGCAGTATTTT
TRBV7-9	once	TRBJ1-4	-	CASSPGLGEKLFF	TGTGCCAGCAGCCCGGGACTTGGTGAAAAACTGTTTTTT
TRBV24-1	-	TRBJ1-5	-	CATSGHGQYQPQHF	TGTGCCACCAGTGGCCATGGACAGTATCAGCCCCAGCATTTT
TRBV9	-	TRBJ1-1	TRBD1	CASSVVERWDRGRKSTEAFF	TGTGCCAGCAGCGTAGTAGAAAGGTGGGACAGGGGGCGCAAGAGCACTGAAGCTTTCTTT
TRBV27	-	TRBJ2-3	-	CASSLREGDTQYF	TGTGCCAGCAGTTTACGGGAAGGAGATACGCAGTATTTT
TRBV7-2	-	TRBJ1-6	-	CASSLDRGANSPLHF	TGTGCCAGCAGCTTAGATAGGGGAGCAAATTCACCCCTCCACTTT
TRBV5-6	once	TRBJ2-5	-	CASSIAGTMGETQYF	TGTGCCAGCAGCATTGCGGGGACCATGGGAGAGACCCAGTACTTC
TRBV28	once	TRBJ2-7	TRBD1	CATHRGRGLGEQYF	TGTGCCACCCACCGGGGCAGGGGGTTAGGCGAGCAGTACTTC
TRBV28	-	TRBJ1-5	-	CASSLGGLIRGNQPQHF	TGTGCCAGCAGTTTGGGGGGATTGATTAGGGGCAATCAGCCCCAGCATTTT
TRBV3-1/TRBV3-2	-	TRBJ1-1	-	CASSPSGRMNTEAFF	TGTGCCAGCAGCCCTAGTGGACGAATGAACACTGAAGCTTTCTTT
TRBV29-1	-	TRBJ2-7	TRBD2	CSVEVPGRLAGNMYSYEQYF	TGCAGCGTTGAAGTCCCGGGGAGGCTAGCGGGGAATATGTACTCCTACGAGCAGTACTTC
TRBV19	-	TRBJ2-6	-	CASNTDSHQANVLTF	TGTGCCAGTAACACAGACAGTCATCAGGCCAACGTCCTGACTTTC
TRBV5-4	-	TRBJ2-3	TRBD2	CASTLAGGERTDTQYF	TGTGCCAGCACCCTAGCGGGGGGGGAAAGGACAGATACGCAGTATTTT
TRBV9	-	TRBJ1-6	TRBD1	CASSASGTASSYNSPLHF	TGTGCCAGCAGCGCCTCCGGGACAGCGAGCTCCTATAATTCACCCCTCCACTTT
TRBV18	-	TRBJ2-1	-	CASSPPTGINNEQFF	TGTGCCAGCTCACCACCGACGGGAATCAACAATGAGCAGTTCTTC
TRBV28	-	TRBJ1-2	TRBD1	CASKETGQAGYGYTF	TGTGCCAGCAAGGAAACGGGACAGGCAGGCTATGGCTACACCTTC
TRBV7-3	-	TRBJ2-3	TRBD1	CASSLFGQGGTDTQYF	TGTGCCAGCAGCTTATTTGGACAGGGGGGCACAGATACGCAGTATTTT
TRBV10-2	-	TRBJ2-7	-	CASRARDDEQYF	TGCGCCAGCAGAGCCCGGGACGACGAGCAGTACTTC
TRBV12-5	-	TRBJ1-1	-	CASGLPSRRAFF	TGTGCTAGTGGTTTGCCCTCCCGGAGAGCTTTCTTT
TRBV27	once	TRBJ1-2	-	CASSTLREGRKANYGYTF	TGTGCCAGCAGTACTCTACGAGAGGGGCGAAAAGCTAACTATGGCTACACCTTC
TRBV15	-	TRBJ1-1	-	CATSRDLGVSGRVDEAFF	TGTGCCACCAGCAGAGATCTCGGGGTTTCTGGCAGGGTCGATGAAGCTTTCTTT
TRBV19	-	TRBJ2-7	TRBD2	CASSSGRAHEQYF	TGTGCCAGTAGTAGCGGGAGGGCCCACGAGCAGTACTTC
TRBV4-1	-	TRBJ1-4	TRBD1	CASSSRDRNEKLFF	TGCGCCAGCAGCTCCCGGGACAGAAATGAAAAACTGTTTTTT
TRBV27	-	TRBJ2-1	-	CASRAPTSGLWEQFF	TGTGCCAGCAGGGCTCCGACGTCCGGGTTATGGGAGCAGTTCTTC
TRBV5-1	-	TRBJ1-2	-	CASAGTTYGYTF	TGCGCCAGCGCCGGGACAACCTATGGCTACACCTTC
TRBV11-1	-	TRBJ2-3	-	CASSLEGIGSTDTQYF	TGTGCCAGCAGCTTAGAAGGAATAGGGAGCACAGATACGCAGTATTTT